The 24 T cell receptor beta chains given below trace back to one sample, sequenced in a study of cytomegalovirus exposure and HLA in healthy donors. The PCR ran on 60 Vbeta and 13 Jbeta primers. Method: immunoSEQ multiplex PCR; TCRdb's copy keeps in-frame clones and lacks some. The data hold some 100,000 clones, with 75% observed a single time. The specimen sequenced was PBMCs. The receptors were sampled from a man aged 50 or older in good health and CMV-seronegative.

The CDR3 DNA reads as TGTGCCAGCAGTTTGCCCGGGGTAGATGGGAACACTGAAGCTTTCTTT. Translated: CASSLPGVDGNTEAFF. The genes are TRBV6-5 and TRBJ1-1; D is ambiguous. V lost 4 bases to trimming and J lost 1 base, with 16 bases between them. This CDR3 has 16 amino acids. The germline V gene has CDR1 MNHEY and CDR2 SVGAGI.

The chain recombines TRBV4-3 with TRBJ2-1, with D perhaps TRBD2 (6 bases). The V end lost 0 bases, the J end lost 0 bases, and 12 bases lay between the germline ends. The CDR3 sequence is 17 residues long. The germline V gene has CDR1 LGHNA and CDR2 YSLEER. This CDR3 reads CASSQDPVGGSYNEQFF. The CDR3 DNA follows: TGCGCCAGCAGCCAAGATCCGGTGGGGGGCTCCTACAATGAGCAGTTCTTC.

The CDR3 region is CASSENLGGYEQYF. The CDR3 DNA sequence: TGTGCCAGCAGTGAAAATTTGGGGGGCTACGAGCAGTACTTC. The chain joins TRBV6-1 to TRBJ2-7; tentative D call: TRBD2 (6 bases). The CDR3 totals 14 residues. Germline CDR1 reads MNHNS; CDR2 reads SASEGT. V lost 2 bases and J 3 bases, leaving 11 bases between the germline ends.

This chain's CDR3 is CASSQDTGAGELFF. Here the CDR3 DNA reads TGCGCCAGCAGCCAAGATACAGGGGCCGGGGAGCTGTTTTTT. J is TRBJ2-2 and V is TRBV4-1; TRBD1 aligns across 7 bases. The CDR3 length is 14 residues. Germline CDR1 reads MGHRA; CDR2 reads YSYEKL. V lost 0 bases and J lost 6; bases outside the gene matches: 1.

The chain uses TRBV6-5 and TRBJ2-7, with 10 bases that match TRBD1. Trimming at V came to 2 bases and at J to 3 bases, leaving 1 base not matched to a gene. The V gene's germline CDR1 is MNHEY and CDR2 SVGAGI. The CDR3 is made up of 14 amino acids. CDR3 DNA: TGTGCCAGCAGTTACCGGGACAGGGGCTACGAGCAGTACTTC. Translation: CASSYRDRGYEQYF.

V gene TRBV28 combines with J gene TRBJ2-1, with 7 bases identical to TRBD2. The CDR3 has 16 residues. With V trimmed by 2 bases and J by 4 bases, 8 bases remained unmatched. Germline V gene lookup returns CDR1 MDHEN and CDR2 SYDVKM. This CDR3 reads CASSLGVSGFYNEQFF. CDR3 in DNA: TGTGCCAGCAGTTTAGGGGTTAGCGGGTTTTACAATGAGCAGTTCTTC. The entire variable domain, with the rest obtained from reference TRBV28 and TRBJ2-1, is as follows: DVKVTQSSRYLVKRTGEKVFLECVQDMDHENMFWYRQDPGLGLRLIYFSYDVKMKEKGDIPEGYSVSREKKERFSLILESASTNQTSMYLCASSLGVSGFYNEQFFGPGTRLTVL.

This chain links TRBV28 with TRBJ1-1, with TRBD1 matching over 7 bases. Losses at the gene ends were 6 bases for V and 0 bases for J; bases not matched to a gene: 4. Germline V gene lookup returns CDR1 MDHEN and CDR2 SYDVKM. The CDR3 sequence is 14 residues long. CDR3 DNA: TGTGCCAGCAGGACAGGGAACTTGAACACTGAAGCTTTCTTT. Translating it yields CASRTGNLNTEAFF. The whole variable domain, remainder taken from reference TRBV28 and TRBJ1-1, is DVKVTQSSRYLVKRTGEKVFLECVQDMDHENMFWYRQDPGLGLRLIYFSYDVKMKEKGDIPEGYSVSREKKERFSLILESASTNQTSMYLCASRTGNLNTEAFFGQGTRLTVV.

This clone occurred a few times. This chain uses TRBV7-2 with TRBJ1-6; no clear D gene. Trimming stripped 2 bases from V and 8 bases from J, with 13 bases between. CDR3 length: 15 amino acids. Looked up from germline, CDR1 is SGHTA and CDR2 is FQGNSA. CDR3 in amino acids: CASSLYNIIHSPLHF. In DNA, the CDR3 is TGTGCCAGCAGCTTATATAACATCATACATTCACCCCTCCACTTT.

V usage is TRBV20-1 and J usage is TRBJ1-2, with a possible D match to TRBD1 (6 bases). The CDR3 covers 11 residues. Germline CDR1 DFQATT, CDR2 SNEGSKA (reference sequence). The V gene lost 4 bases and the J gene lost 9 bases, with 12 bases spanning the gap. The CDR3 reads CSATEGVSYTF. The CDR3 DNA is TGCAGTGCTACCGAGGGGGTTAGCTACACCTTC.

This chain links TRBV4-1 with TRBJ2-6; D is unclear. This CDR3 is built from 17 residues. Germline CDR1 and CDR2: MGHRA and YSYEKL. With 0 bases removed from V and 0 bases from J, the gap between germline ends came to 9 bases. This chain's CDR3 is CASSQEGRISGANVLTF. Written as DNA, the CDR3 is TGCGCCAGCAGCCAAGAGGGCAGGATCTCTGGGGCCAACGTCCTGACTTTC.

This clone was detected only a few times. J is TRBJ2-3 and V is TRBV11-3; TRBD1 matches 9 bases. In germline, CDR1 is SGHNT, CDR2 YENEEA. CDR3 length: 17 amino acids. V trimming: 5 bases; J trimming: 4 bases; junction bases outside the gene matches: 13. The CDR3 bases are TGTGCCAGCAGCCCCCATCCACCGGGACAGGGTTCAGATACGCAGTATTTT. Its protein is CASSPHPPGQGSDTQYF.

This chain connects TRBV28 to TRBJ2-4; D gene ambiguous. V was trimmed by 2 bases and J by 9 bases, leaving 8 bases between them. Germline V gene lookup returns CDR1 MDHEN and CDR2 SYDVKM. The CDR3 extends over 12 amino acids. This CDR3 is CASSLPLSIQYF. CDR3 DNA: TGTGCCAGCAGTTTACCGCTAAGCATTCAGTACTTC.

The J gene is TRBJ2-2, the V gene TRBV11-3, with D possibly matching TRBD1 (5 bases). The CDR3 sequence is 12 residues long. CDR1 is SGHNT, CDR2 YENEEA, per germline. The V and J ends lost 7 bases and 7 bases respectively, with 10 bases between them. CDR3 sequence (DNA): TGTGCCAGCAATGGGGCAGACGGGGAGCTGTTTTTT. This gives the protein CASNGADGELFF.

This clone was observed a few times. The chain links TRBV4-1 to TRBJ2-2, with 11 positions matching TRBD2. V shed 0 bases, J shed 6 bases, and the junction held 0 bases outside the gene matches. The CDR3 runs 15 residues. Germline V gene lookup returns CDR1 MGHRA and CDR2 YSYEKL. The CDR3 DNA is TGCGCCAGCAGCCAAGATAGCGGGGGGGCCGGGGAGCTGTTTTTT. It specifies CASSQDSGGAGELFF.

The count of this clone is one. This chain joins TRBV2 and TRBJ2-4; 11 nucleotides agree with TRBD1. J gave up 6 bases and V 5 bases, and 3 bases lay outside the gene matches. Germline V lookup: CDR1 SNHLY, CDR2 FYNNEI. This CDR3 is 14 amino acids long. The CDR3 DNA follows: TGTGCCAGCAGTTGGGGGACAGGGGGAAACATTCAGTACTTC. As protein: CASSWGTGGNIQYF.

V usage is TRBV5-5 and J usage is TRBJ2-5; TRBD1 might be the D (6 bases). The CDR3 spans 12 residues. Germline CDR1 reads SGHKS; CDR2 reads YYEKEE (reference sequence). Between the trimmed V and J ends, which lost 5 bases and 5 bases, there was a span of 10 bases. The CDR3, as DNA: TGTGCCAGCAGGTACAGGGCGGAGACCCAGTACTTC. This sequence encodes CASRYRAETQYF.

The chain is built from TRBV4-1 and TRBJ1-1, with unresolved D. The CDR3 spans 16 residues. Trimming removed 1 base from V and 6 bases from J, with 18 bases in between. Germline loops: CDR1 MGHRA, CDR2 YSYEKL. The CDR3 DNA sequence: TGCGCCAGCAGCCAAGTGACACGACCCACCAACGCTGAAGCTTTCTTT. Translating gives CASSQVTRPTNAEAFF.

In its sample, this clone was seen a few times. CDR3 in amino acids: CASTRLGGDSYEQYF. The DNA of the CDR3 is TGTGCCAGCACCCGTTTGGGTGGGGACAGCTACGAGCAGTACTTC. The chain is built from TRBV27 and TRBJ2-7; 7 bases are a match to TRBD1. The CDR3 contains 15 residues. V shed 7 bases and J 3 bases; nucleotides not matched to a gene: 12. The germline CDR1 and CDR2 sequences are MNHEY and SMNVEV (reference sequence).

The rearrangement uses TRBV27 and TRBJ2-5; 13 bases are a match to TRBD2. V lost 6 bases, J lost 4 bases, and 5 bases stayed unmatched. The CDR3 spans 15 residues. Looked up from germline, CDR1 is MNHEY and CDR2 is SMNVEV (reference sequence). The CDR3 DNA reads TGTGCCAGCAGCCCGAGACTAGCGGGGGGAGAGACCCAGTACTTC. This translates into CASSPRLAGGETQYF.

This sequence joins TRBV7-6 and TRBJ2-1, with 8 bases aligning to TRBD2. The CDR3 is made up of 16 amino acids. V trimming: 5 bases; J trimming: 5 bases; junction bases outside the gene matches: 11. Germline assignment: CDR1 SGHVS and CDR2 FNYEAQ. CDR3 DNA sequence: TGTGCCAGCAGCCCCTCTCCGGGGGGGGCCCACAATGAGCAGTTCTTC. Translation: CASSPSPGGAHNEQFF. The full variable domain, completed using reference TRBV7-6 and TRBJ2-1, is GAGVSQSPRYKVTKRGQDVALRCDPISGHVSLYWYRQALGQGPEFLTYFNYEAQQDKSGLPNDRFSAERPEGSISTLTIQRTEQRDSAMYRCASSPSPGGAHNEQFFGPGTRLTVL.

This clone was seen more than once but under ten times. V is TRBV11-2 and J is TRBJ2-7; weak D call: TRBD1 (6 bases). The CDR3 consists of 14 residues. V was pared by 4 bases and J by 3 bases, with 13 bases between. Germline CDR1 and CDR2: SGHAT and FQNNGV. DNA of the CDR3: TGTGCCAGCAGCTCCACCCAGGGGTTCTACGAGCAGTACTTC. Translation: CASSSTQGFYEQYF.

This chain connects TRBV5-1 to TRBJ2-7, with TRBD2 matching over 13 bases. In germline, CDR1 is SGHRS, CDR2 YFSETQ. This CDR3 is built from 15 residues. With 4 bases clipped from V and 3 bases from J, the junction kept 4 bases outside the gene matches. Here the CDR3 reads CASSLTSGRLYEQYF. The CDR3 DNA sequence: TGCGCCAGCAGCCTGACTAGCGGGAGGCTCTACGAGCAGTACTTC.

The CDR3 loop is CASLQGREQFF. CDR3 nucleotides: TGTGCCAGCCTACAGGGGCGTGAGCAGTTCTTC. The chain is built from TRBV2 and TRBJ2-1; 7 positions agree with TRBD1. This CDR3 contains 11 residues. Germline lookup yields CDR1 SNHLY and CDR2 FYNNEI. J lost 9 bases, V lost 8 bases, and 4 bases had no gene match.

This chain connects TRBV10-1 to TRBJ1-3; D call uncertain. Germline CDR1 WNHNN, CDR2 SYGVQD (reference sequence). This CDR3 contains 12 residues. V was trimmed by 6 bases and J by 5 bases, leaving 8 bases between them. CDR3 in DNA: TGCGCCAGCAGCCCCGGGAGAAACACCATATATTTT. It encodes CASSPGRNTIYF.